This record covers a single T cell receptor (beta chain). The antigen remains undetermined. A read error may account for a junction end that differs from germline. This specimen comes from a study of tumor-infiltrating lymphocytes in primary liver carcinoma. Overall study results and limits: For tumor-adjacent and tumor-blood pairs, overlap was less than that seen for tumor region pairs. Blood fell significantly below tumors in its top-250-clone fraction (p = 0.039).

Starting material for RNA and DNA co-extraction consisted of about 17-32 mg of unsorted bulk tissue. TCR beta cDNA was reverse-transcribed from around 0.55 ug of total RNA. The reaction used a constant-region primer and ProtoScript II reverse transcriptase. Investigators got TCR beta libraries out of three nested multiplex PCR rounds, done with slightly modified ARM-PCR. TCRdb fed the multiplex PCR reads into MiXCR, producing one record per CDR3 protein. The sample records approximately 47,000 distinct CDR3 sequences, about 80% being singletons. What was sequenced was liver tumor tissue from sampling region 3. Specified subset: tumor region T3, left-lateral pole. This receptor was identified in a man aged 40-55 years with primary liver carcinoma and hepatitis B virus infection.

The CDR3 sequence: CASNQRAGDYNEQFF. The CDR3 bases are TGCGCCAGCAACCAAAGGGCGGGAGACTATAATGAGCAGTTCTTC. The rearrangement links TRBV4-1 to TRBJ2-1; 7 nucleotides align to TRBD2. The V gene's germline CDR1 is MGHRA and CDR2 YSYEKL. The CDR3 length is 15 residues.